The present T cell receptor beta chain was sequenced within a study of response to subunit inactivated influenza vaccine (dated by TCRdb to between 2018 and 2020). For context, the study as a whole: Deep quantitative T cell receptor repertoire profiling was used in the study to track responses to a trivalent subunit inactivated influenza vaccine.

This sample's time point label indicates: more than 40 days after influenza vaccine administration. From its cysteine to its phenylalanine, the CDR3 spans 17 amino acids. The retained sequence is limited to the CDR3, 51 bases, with the frame set at the first base. Sequences MGHDK (CDR1) and SYGVNS (CDR2) are obtained from the germline V gene. The germline V and J ends show losses of 5 bases and 4 bases respectively, and no gene match explains 11 bases of the junction. This clonotype was picked up a small number of times. What antigen it recognizes has not been identified. Per-base quality was not reported, and no clone a single base away is much larger than it. Library prep was done by RT-PCR. This sample was sequenced with an Illumina HiSeq 2500. Starting from the raw public reads, TCRdb applied fastp trimming at Q25, assembled clones with MiXCR and retained in-frame beta chains. Identical CDR3 protein sequences are pooled into one entry, listed with their most common genes and DNA. The sample table shows under 500,000 distinct CDR3 sequences, and approximately 10% are seen once. Approximately 12% of the sample lies in the top ten.

Overall study outcomes, separate from this receptor: The authors proposed that each seasonal influenza vaccination may bring in only a limited number of new T cells.

The rearrangement combines TRBV25-1 with TRBJ2-2, with 9 central nucleotides matching TRBD1. This specimen consisted of PBMCs from blood, obtained about 40 days after vaccination. The receptor comes from a man aged 45 to 65 who received an inactivated influenza vaccine. Donor details come from another sample of the same person, matched by shared clones. In nucleotide form, the sequence is TGTGCCAGCAGTCCAGAAGACAGGGGGTGGAGCACCGGGGAGCTGTTTTTT. Its protein reads: CASSPEDRGWSTGELFF.